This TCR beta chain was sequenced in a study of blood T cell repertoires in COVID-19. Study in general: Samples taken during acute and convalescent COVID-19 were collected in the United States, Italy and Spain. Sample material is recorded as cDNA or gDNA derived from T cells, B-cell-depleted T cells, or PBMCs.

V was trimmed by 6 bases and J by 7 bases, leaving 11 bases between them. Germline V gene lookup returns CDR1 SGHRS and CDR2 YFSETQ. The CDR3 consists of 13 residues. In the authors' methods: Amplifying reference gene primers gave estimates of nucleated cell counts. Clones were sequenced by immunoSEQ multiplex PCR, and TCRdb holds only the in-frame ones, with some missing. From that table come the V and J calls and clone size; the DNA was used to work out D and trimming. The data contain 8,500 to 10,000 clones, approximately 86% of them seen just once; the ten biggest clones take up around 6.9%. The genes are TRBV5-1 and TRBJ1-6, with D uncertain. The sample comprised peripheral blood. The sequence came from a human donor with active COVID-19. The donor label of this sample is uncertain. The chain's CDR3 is CASNGGPNSPLHF. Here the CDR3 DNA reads TGCGCCAGCAATGGAGGGCCAAATTCACCCCTCCACTTT.